Presented here are 29 T cell receptor beta chains from one specimen sequenced in a study of T-cell reconstitution after alpha-beta-depleted transplantation in children. The authors prepared the TCRbeta library with unique molecular identifiers. TCRdb passed the PCR reads through MiXCR, listing each CDR3 protein once. The sample has 360,000 or so distinct CDR3 sequences; around 21% are singletons. Sequenced here: PBMCs from the stem cell graft donor, sampled from the stem cell graft. These receptors all come from a human donor who donated a stem cell graft to a child with acute myeloid leukemia.

Only a few counts were recorded for this clonotype. This sequence joins TRBV9 and TRBJ2-7; D perhaps matches TRBD1 (5 bases). The CDR3 has 14 residues. Trimming removed 3 bases from V and 0 bases from J, with 10 bases in between. CDR1 is SGDLS and CDR2 is YYNGEE in the germline V gene. CDR3 nucleotide sequence: TGTGCCAGCAGCGGGGGCGGCCACTCCTACGAGCAGTACTTC. Its translation is CASSGGGHSYEQYF.

The J gene is TRBJ2-1, the V gene TRBV7-2; D is unclear. The V end was cut by 5 bases, the J end by 3 bases, with 8 bases between. The V gene's germline CDR1 is SGHTA and CDR2 FQGNSA. This CDR3 has 13 amino acids. The CDR3 loop is CASSSEFYNEQFF. The CDR3, as DNA: TGTGCCAGCAGCAGCGAGTTCTACAATGAGCAGTTCTTC.

This sequence joins TRBV5-1 and TRBJ2-3; D perhaps matches TRBD2 (6 bases). The germline gives CDR1 SGHRS, CDR2 YFSETQ. Trimming took off 1 base at V and 4 bases at J, with 10 bases between the two ends. The CDR3 runs 14 residues. Here the CDR3 reads CASSLPGSSDTQYF. The CDR3 DNA sequence: TGCGCCAGCAGCTTGCCCGGGAGTTCAGATACGCAGTATTTT.

This clonotype was seen just once. The chain links TRBV2 to TRBJ2-3; possibly TRBD2 for D (6 bases). Trimming pared 3 bases from V and 6 bases from J, leaving 10 bases between. This CDR3 has 13 residues. From germline, CDR1 is SNHLY and CDR2 FYNNEI. The CDR3 DNA follows: TGTGCCAGCAGTGATACTAGCCGGGATACGCAGTATTTT. It is translated as CASSDTSRDTQYF.

This clonotype was observed a handful of times. This rearrangement joins TRBV10-2 to TRBJ2-5; D uncertain. This CDR3 spans 13 amino acids. CDR1 WSHSY and CDR2 SAAADI come from the germline V gene. The ends were cut back, 4 bases at V and 4 bases at J, with 10 bases in the middle. CDR3 sequence reads: CASSGFKGETQYF. CDR3 coding DNA: TGCGCCAGCAGTGGGTTTAAGGGAGAGACCCAGTACTTC.

In its sample, this clonotype was seen many times. The J gene is TRBJ1-1, the V gene TRBV7-9; D unclear. The length of the CDR3 is 16 residues. CDR1 is SEHNR, CDR2 FQNEAQ, per germline (reference sequence). Trimming took 1 base from V and 2 from J, leaving 14 bases between them. CDR3 bases: TGTGCCAGCAGCTTAGGCGATAAAAAATTCAACACTGAAGCTTTCTTT. As protein: CASSLGDKKFNTEAFF.

This clonotype came up many times. The chain has TRBV29-1 and TRBJ2-3; TRBD1 might be the D (6 bases). V was trimmed by 4 bases and J by 2 bases, leaving 13 bases between them. Germline CDR1 and CDR2: SQVTM and ANQGSEA. The CDR3 totals 14 residues. The CDR3 loop reads CSVGRQVNTDTQYF. CDR3 bases: TGCAGCGTTGGAAGACAGGTTAACACAGATACGCAGTATTTT.

This sequence joins TRBV9 and TRBJ2-2, with 10 bases that match TRBD2. Per the germline V gene, CDR1 is SGDLS and CDR2 is YYNGEE. The CDR3 runs to 16 residues. The V gene end was trimmed by 1 base and the J gene end by 5 bases; junction bases not matched to a gene: 5. As DNA, the CDR3 is TGTGCCAGCAGCGTATTAGCGGGAGGTTTGACCGGGGAGCTGTTTTTT. The encoded protein is CASSVLAGGLTGELFF.

This clonotype has more than one count but fewer than ten. This chain uses TRBV30 with TRBJ1-1; D is unclear. Germline V gene data show CDR1 as GTSNPN and CDR2 as SVGIG (reference sequence). Trimming shortened V by 4 bases and J by 0 bases, and 6 bases separated the two germline ends. The CDR3 covers 12 residues. The chain's CDR3 is CAWTQLNTEAFF. The CDR3 DNA is TGTGCCTGGACCCAGCTGAACACTGAAGCTTTCTTT.

The CDR3 region has the DNA TGTGCCAGTACCAAGGACAGAGCCTACGAGCAGTACTTC. Translating it yields CASTKDRAYEQYF. The chain links TRBV12-3 or TRBV12-4 to TRBJ2-7, with D perhaps TRBD1 (6 bases). The CDR3 loop spans 13 amino acids. The V end was cut by 9 bases, the J end by 2 bases, with 14 bases between.

J is TRBJ2-1 and V is TRBV6-1, with 8 positions matching TRBD1. Germline V CDR1 and CDR2: MNHNS, SASEGT. The CDR3 covers 15 residues. With 4 bases clipped from V and 6 bases from J, the junction kept 8 bases outside the gene matches. CDR3 region: CASSVGQGLGNEQFF. CDR3 bases: TGTGCCAGCAGTGTCGGACAGGGACTTGGCAATGAGCAGTTCTTC.

The sample holds many counts of this clonotype. The rearrangement joins TRBV29-1 to TRBJ2-5; a weak D match, TRBD1 (5 bases). V was cut by 7 bases and J by 7 bases, with 13 bases left in between. This CDR3 region has 11 residues. Per the germline V gene, CDR1 is SQVTM and CDR2 is ANQGSEA. CDR3 nucleotide sequence: TGCAGCGCCCCGGTCCAGGGGACCCAGTACTTC. Translation gives CSAPVQGTQYF.

This clonotype appeared a few times. The CDR3 DNA reads TGTGCCAGCAGCGACGGACTAGCGGTTTGGAATGAGCAGTTCTTC. As protein: CASSDGLAVWNEQFF. J is TRBJ2-1 and V is TRBV7-6; 10 nucleotides agree with TRBD2. This CDR3 has 15 amino acids. CDR1 is SGHVS, CDR2 FNYEAQ, per germline. V gave up 5 bases and J gave up 7 bases; unmatched junction bases: 8.

This chain connects TRBV5-4 to TRBJ2-1; possibly TRBD1 or TRBD2 for D (7 bases each). CDR1 is SGHNT, CDR2 YYREEE, per germline (reference sequence). Trimming stripped 8 bases from V and 4 bases from J, with 16 bases between. The CDR3 is 14 amino acids. As DNA, the CDR3 is TGTGCCAGTTCGAGCGGGGACAGATACAATGAGCAGTTCTTC. It yields the protein CASSSGDRYNEQFF. The full variable domain, its missing parts supplied by reference TRBV5-4 and TRBJ2-1, is ETGVTQSPTHLIKTRGQQVTLRCSSQSGHNTVSWYQQALGQGPQFIFQYYREEENGRGNFPPRFSGLQFPNYSSELNVNALELDDSALYLCASSSGDRYNEQFFGPGTRLTVL.

In regard to this clonotype: A much larger clonotype is one base distant, so this may be a read error. CDR3 sequence: CDSSYFYPGQGETQYF. The CDR3 nucleotides are TGTGACAGCAGTTACTTCTATCCGGGACAGGGAGAGACCCAGTACTTC. The rearrangement joins TRBV6-5 to TRBJ2-5; the match to TRBD1 covers 9 bases. This CDR3 is built from 16 residues. The germline CDR1 and CDR2 sequences are MNHEY and SVGAGI.

CDR3 in amino acids: CASTPPGANVLTF. The CDR3 bases are TGTGCCAGCACCCCACCCGGGGCCAACGTCCTGACTTTC. The rearrangement links TRBV12-3 or TRBV12-4 to TRBJ2-6; D call uncertain. The CDR3 runs to 13 residues. Trimming removed 7 bases from V and 4 bases from J, with 8 bases in between.

The table lists this clonotype with a few counts. This chain connects TRBV2 to TRBJ2-3; D perhaps matches TRBD1 (6 bases). Germline lookup yields CDR1 SNHLY and CDR2 FYNNEI. This CDR3 contains 15 residues. V was pared by 5 bases and J by 2 bases, with 14 bases between. For the CDR3, the DNA is TGTGCCAGCAGTAGAAGCAGGGGCTACACAGATACGCAGTATTTT. It translates to CASSRSRGYTDTQYF.

This clonotype was observed once. The J gene is TRBJ2-3, the V gene TRBV20-1, with D perhaps TRBD1 (7 bases). V gave up 6 bases and J gave up 2 bases, with 15 bases separating them. The CDR3 has 14 amino acids. Germline V lookup: CDR1 DFQATT, CDR2 SNEGSKA (reference sequence). Here the CDR3 reads CSAGGQRDTDTQYF. The CDR3 DNA sequence: TGCAGTGCCGGGGGACAGCGAGACACAGATACGCAGTATTTT.

This clonotype was detected many times. The chain couples TRBV6-1 to TRBJ1-1; D call uncertain. V lost 7 bases and J 6 bases, leaving 15 bases between the germline ends. CDR1 and CDR2 from the germline V gene are MNHNS and SASEGT. The CDR3 runs to 13 residues. CDR3 sequence: CASTPNGPSEAFF. The CDR3 region has the DNA TGTGCCAGCACCCCCAATGGGCCTTCTGAAGCTTTCTTT.

V usage is TRBV6-1 and J usage is TRBJ1-1; 8 bases agree with TRBD1. Germline CDR1 MNHNS, CDR2 SASEGT. CDR3 length: 15 residues. With 5 bases clipped from V and 1 base from J, the junction kept 6 bases outside the gene matches. DNA for the CDR3: TGTGCCAGCAGTCCAAGACAGGGGTCGAACACTGAAGCTTTCTTT. This translates into CASSPRQGSNTEAFF.

The rearrangement joins TRBV12-3 or TRBV12-4 to TRBJ2-5, with D unclear. Trimming shortened V by 3 bases and J by 2 bases, and 19 bases separated the two germline ends. The CDR3 is 17 residues long. Here the CDR3 reads CASSFVWDSGWQETQYF. CDR3 sequence (DNA): TGTGCCAGCAGTTTCGTGTGGGATTCAGGATGGCAAGAGACCCAGTACTTC.

The chain carries TRBV12-3 or TRBV12-4 and TRBJ2-7, with 9 bases aligning to TRBD1. The CDR3 extends over 14 amino acids. V gave up 3 bases and J gave up 6 bases; unmatched junction bases: 6. The CDR3 protein is CASSLGQGRSEQYF. The CDR3, as DNA: TGTGCCAGCAGTTTGGGACAGGGTAGGTCCGAGCAGTACTTC.

In this sample, this clonotype turned up a few times. The chain combines TRBV20-1 with TRBJ2-7, with D perhaps being TRBD1 or TRBD2 (6 bases each). V was cut by 1 base and J by 0 bases, with 13 bases left in between. The CDR3 sequence is 15 residues long. The germline V gene encodes CDR1 DFQATT and CDR2 SNEGSKA (reference sequence). In DNA, the CDR3 is TGCAGTGCTAGAGGGGGGGCCTGGGACTCCTACGAGCAGTACTTC. Translating gives CSARGGAWDSYEQYF.

V gene TRBV6-1 combines with J gene TRBJ2-5, with 7 bases fitting TRBD1. CDR3 length: 16 residues. Trimming at V came to 6 bases and at J to 5 bases, leaving 15 bases not matched to a gene. Looked up from germline, CDR1 is MNHNS and CDR2 is SASEGT. CDR3 nucleotide sequence: TGTGCCAGCAGCGGTCCTAACCCTAGGGGGCGTGAGACCCAGTACTTC. Protein: CASSGPNPRGRETQYF.

The chain joins TRBV7-9 to TRBJ2-1; TRBD2 is a possible D gene (5 bases). Germline CDR1 SEHNR, CDR2 FQNEAQ (reference sequence). This CDR3 spans 15 amino acids. V was trimmed by 5 bases and J by 6 bases, leaving 17 bases between them. The CDR3 bases are TGTGCCAGCAGCCCTCCCTCATGGACTTCCAATGAGCAGTTCTTC. Its translation: CASSPPSWTSNEQFF.

This chain joins TRBV6-1 and TRBJ2-7; D tentatively fits TRBD1 or TRBD2 (5 bases each). Trimming removed 5 bases at V and 7 bases at J, with 15 bases between. The CDR3 extends over 13 amino acids. Germline V gene sequence: CDR1 MNHNS, CDR2 SASEGT. CDR3 loop: CASSTDGTGEQYF. As DNA, the CDR3 is TGTGCCAGCAGTACAGACGGGACGGGGGAGCAGTACTTC.

V usage is TRBV15 and J usage is TRBJ2-4; D remains ambiguous. Germline CDR1 LNHNV, CDR2 YYDKDF (reference sequence). CDR3 length: 16 amino acids. Trimming stripped 3 bases from V and 6 bases from J, with 18 bases between. In nucleotides, the CDR3 is TGTGCCACCAGCAGGGGCTCGGGTGAGAAATCAAACATTCAGTACTTC. Its translation: CATSRGSGEKSNIQYF.

The rearrangement uses TRBV4-2 and TRBJ2-7, with D perhaps matching TRBD1 (5 bases). Trimming pared 0 bases from V and 0 bases from J, leaving 6 bases between. The germline V gene encodes CDR1 LGHNA and CDR2 YNFKEQ. This CDR3 comprises 14 residues. CDR3 DNA: TGTGCCAGCAGCCAAGACAGGGTCTCCTACGAGCAGTACTTC. It is translated as CASSQDRVSYEQYF.

This clonotype showed up many times. The chain uses TRBV15 and TRBJ2-1; tentatively, D is TRBD2 (6 bases). Looked up from germline, CDR1 is LNHNV and CDR2 is YYDKDF (reference sequence). The CDR3 length is 16 residues. V shed 3 bases and J shed 9 bases, with 21 bases lying between them. The DNA for the CDR3 is TGTGCCACCAGCAGCGCCCCCGGGGGTGTCGGGGCTGAGCAGTTCTTC. Its translation is CATSSAPGGVGAEQFF.